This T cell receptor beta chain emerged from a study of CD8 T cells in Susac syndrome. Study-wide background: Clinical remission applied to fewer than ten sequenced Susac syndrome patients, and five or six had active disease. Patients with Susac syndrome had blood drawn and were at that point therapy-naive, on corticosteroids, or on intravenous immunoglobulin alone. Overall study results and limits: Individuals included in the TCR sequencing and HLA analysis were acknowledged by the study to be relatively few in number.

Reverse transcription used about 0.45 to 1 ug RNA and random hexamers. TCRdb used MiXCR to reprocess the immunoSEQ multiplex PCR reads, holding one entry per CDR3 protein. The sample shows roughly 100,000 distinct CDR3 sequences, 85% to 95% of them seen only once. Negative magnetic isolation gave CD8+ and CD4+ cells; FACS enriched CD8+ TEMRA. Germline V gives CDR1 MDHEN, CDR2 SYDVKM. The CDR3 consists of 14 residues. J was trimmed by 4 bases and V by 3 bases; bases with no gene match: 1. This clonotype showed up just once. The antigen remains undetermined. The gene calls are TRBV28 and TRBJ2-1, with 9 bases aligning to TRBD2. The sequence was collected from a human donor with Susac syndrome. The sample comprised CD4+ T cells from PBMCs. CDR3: CASSLRGGYNEQFF. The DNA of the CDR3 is TGTGCCAGCAGTTTGCGGGGGGGGTACAATGAGCAGTTCTTC.